This TCR beta chain was sequenced during a study of blood T cell repertoires in COVID-19. Using immunoSEQ multiplex PCR, the repertoire was profiled, and TCRdb retains in-frame clones only, with some absent. Here the sample spans around 200,000 clones, roughly 84% being singletons. CDR1 is LNHNV and CDR2 is YYDKDF in the germline V gene (reference sequence). Trimming removed 2 bases at V and 2 bases at J, with 22 bases between. The CDR3 covers 19 residues. The rearrangement links TRBV15 to TRBJ1-3; weak D call: TRBD1 (6 bases). The sample was peripheral blood. The receptor was isolated from a man between 35 and 55 years old with active or convalescent COVID-19. The CDR3 sequence is CATSRNRDTGSAAGNTIYF. The CDR3 DNA is TGTGCCACCAGCAGAAACCGGGACACCGGGTCAGCGGCTGGAAACACCATATATTTT.